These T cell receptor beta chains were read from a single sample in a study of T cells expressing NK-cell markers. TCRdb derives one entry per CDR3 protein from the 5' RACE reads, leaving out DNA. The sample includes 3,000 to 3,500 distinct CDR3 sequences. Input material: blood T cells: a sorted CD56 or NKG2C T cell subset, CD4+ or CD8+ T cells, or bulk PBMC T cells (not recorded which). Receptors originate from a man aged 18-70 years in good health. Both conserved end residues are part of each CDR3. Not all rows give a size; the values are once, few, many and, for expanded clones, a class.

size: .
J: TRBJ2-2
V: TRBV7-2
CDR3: CASSRFFQIRGAGELFF

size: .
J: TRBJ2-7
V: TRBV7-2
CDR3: CASSLRDRPEQYF

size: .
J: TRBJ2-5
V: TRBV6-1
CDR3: CASNIRGDQETQYF

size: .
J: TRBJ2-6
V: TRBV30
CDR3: CAWSAPGIGANVLTF

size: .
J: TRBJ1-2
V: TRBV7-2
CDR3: CASSLEQTGHGYTF

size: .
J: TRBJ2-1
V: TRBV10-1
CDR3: CASSEIGGYEQFF

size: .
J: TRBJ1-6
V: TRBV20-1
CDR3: CSARVGPTSSPLHF

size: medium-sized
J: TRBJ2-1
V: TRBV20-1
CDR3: CSANPGTVSYNEQFF

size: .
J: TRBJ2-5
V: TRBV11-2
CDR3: CASSLALIRGQETQYF

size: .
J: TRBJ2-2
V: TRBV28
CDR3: CASSSWGTYTGELFF

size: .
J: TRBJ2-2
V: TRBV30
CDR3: CAWRLQGPTGELFF

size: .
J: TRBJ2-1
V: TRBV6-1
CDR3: CASSESPGDNEQFF

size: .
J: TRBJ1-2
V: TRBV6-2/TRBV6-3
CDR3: CAGAGFGRGIDGYTF

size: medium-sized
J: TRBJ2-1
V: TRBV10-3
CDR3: CAISESIAGSRSSYNEQFF

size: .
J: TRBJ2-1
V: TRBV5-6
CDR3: CASSLVVGTGGNEQFF

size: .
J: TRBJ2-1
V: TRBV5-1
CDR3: CASSGGLASYNEQFF

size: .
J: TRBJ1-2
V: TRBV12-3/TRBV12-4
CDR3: CASSQQGPGYTF

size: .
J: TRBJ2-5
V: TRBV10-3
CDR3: CAIRKKQGPQETQYF

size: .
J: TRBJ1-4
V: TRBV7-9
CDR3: CASSSPTRTTEDNEKLFF

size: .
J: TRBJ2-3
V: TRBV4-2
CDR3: CASSQEEAASADTQYF

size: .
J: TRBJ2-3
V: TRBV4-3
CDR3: CASSPTWADTQYF

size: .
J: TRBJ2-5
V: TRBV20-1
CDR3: CSARVRLAGLVETQYF

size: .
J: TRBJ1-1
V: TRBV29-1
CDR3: CSVLLNTEAFF

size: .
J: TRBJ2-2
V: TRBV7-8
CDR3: CASSGRQTLEPGELFF

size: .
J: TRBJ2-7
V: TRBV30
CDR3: CAWSSGGVFYEQYF

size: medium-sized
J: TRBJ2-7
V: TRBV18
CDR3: CASTGILGEQYF

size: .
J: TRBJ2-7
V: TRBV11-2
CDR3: CASSWGLAGGRSSYEQYF

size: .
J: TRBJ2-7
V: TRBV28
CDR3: CASSLLRKPSYEQYF

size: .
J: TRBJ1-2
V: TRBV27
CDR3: CASSSPPRGGGYTF

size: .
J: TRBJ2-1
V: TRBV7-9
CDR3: CASSPPSGSDNEQFF

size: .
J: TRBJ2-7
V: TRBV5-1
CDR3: CASSLDSPYEQYF

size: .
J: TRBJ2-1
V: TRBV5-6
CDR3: CASSLMGLAGGSRHFVVNEQFF

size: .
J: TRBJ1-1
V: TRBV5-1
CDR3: CASSLTGTGDNTEAFF

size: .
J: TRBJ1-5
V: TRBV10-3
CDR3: CAISEWTGKPQHF

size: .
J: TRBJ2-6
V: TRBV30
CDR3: CGGSPSSGANVLTF

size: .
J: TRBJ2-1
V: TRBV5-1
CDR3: CASSLAPDIWTPYNEQFF

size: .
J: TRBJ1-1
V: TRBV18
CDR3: CASSPFRDTEAFF

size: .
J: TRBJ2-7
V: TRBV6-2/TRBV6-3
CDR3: CASRELAGESYEQYF

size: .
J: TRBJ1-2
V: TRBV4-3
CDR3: CASSPGGGDVRYGYTF

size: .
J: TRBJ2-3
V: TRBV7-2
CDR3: CASSLASSGVSTDTQYF

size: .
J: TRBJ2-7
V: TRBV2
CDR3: CASRETGVLSYEQYF

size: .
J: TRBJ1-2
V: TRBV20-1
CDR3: CSARDLKGPVYGYTF

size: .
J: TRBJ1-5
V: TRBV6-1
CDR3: CASSELVANGDQPQHF

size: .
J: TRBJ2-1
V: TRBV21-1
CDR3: CASSKWCASGTYNEQFF

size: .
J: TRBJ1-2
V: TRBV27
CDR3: CASSRDRVYGYTF